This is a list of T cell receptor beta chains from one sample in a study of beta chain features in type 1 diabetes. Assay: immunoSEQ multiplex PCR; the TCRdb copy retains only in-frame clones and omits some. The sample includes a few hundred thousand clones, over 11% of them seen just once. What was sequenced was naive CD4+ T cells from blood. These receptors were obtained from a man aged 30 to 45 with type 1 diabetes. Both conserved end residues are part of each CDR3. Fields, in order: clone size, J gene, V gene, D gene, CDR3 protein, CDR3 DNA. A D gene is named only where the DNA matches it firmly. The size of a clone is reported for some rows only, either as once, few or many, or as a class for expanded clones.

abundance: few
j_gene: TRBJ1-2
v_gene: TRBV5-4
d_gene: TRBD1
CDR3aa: CASSLARDRGDGYTF
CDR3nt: TGTGCCAGCAGCTTGGCCAGGGACAGGGGGGATGGCTACACCTTC

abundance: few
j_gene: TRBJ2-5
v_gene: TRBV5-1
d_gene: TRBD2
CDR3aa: CASSFGAGGETQYF
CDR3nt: TGCGCCAGCAGCTTTGGGGCGGGAGGAGAGACCCAGTACTTC

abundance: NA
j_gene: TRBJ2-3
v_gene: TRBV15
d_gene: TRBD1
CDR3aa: CATSRDLTGGIDTQYF
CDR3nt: TGTGCCACCAGCAGAGATCTGACAGGGGGCATAGATACGCAGTATTTT

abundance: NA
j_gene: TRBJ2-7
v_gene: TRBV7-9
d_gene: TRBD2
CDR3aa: CASSLQAGGAYEQYF
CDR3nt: TGTGCCAGCAGCTTACAAGCGGGGGGTGCCTACGAGCAGTACTTC

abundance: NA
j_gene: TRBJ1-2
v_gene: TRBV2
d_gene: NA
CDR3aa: CASSEAGLLDF
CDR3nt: TGTGCCAGCAGTGAAGCTGGCCTGCTAGACTTC

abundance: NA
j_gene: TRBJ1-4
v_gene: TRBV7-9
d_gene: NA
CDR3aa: CASSFRQDNEKLFF
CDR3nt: TGTGCCAGCAGCTTCAGACAGGATAATGAAAAACTGTTTTTT

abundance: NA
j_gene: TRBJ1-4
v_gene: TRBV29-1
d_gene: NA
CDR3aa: CSVAERSGDEKLFF
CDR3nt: TGCAGCGTCGCCGAGAGGTCGGGGGATGAAAAACTGTTTTTT

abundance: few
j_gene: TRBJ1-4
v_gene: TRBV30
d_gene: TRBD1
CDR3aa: CAWRRGTGEKLFF
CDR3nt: TGTGCCTGGAGGCGGGGGACAGGAGAAAAACTGTTTTTT

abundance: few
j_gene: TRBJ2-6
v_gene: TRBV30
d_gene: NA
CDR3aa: CAGSWQKTSGANVLTF
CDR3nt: TGTGCCGGCTCCTGGCAGAAAACCTCTGGGGCCAACGTCCTGACTTTC

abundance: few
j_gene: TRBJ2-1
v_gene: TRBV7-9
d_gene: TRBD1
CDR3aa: CASSLDRVSSEQFF
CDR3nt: TGTGCCAGCAGCCTCGACAGGGTTTCGAGTGAGCAGTTCTTC

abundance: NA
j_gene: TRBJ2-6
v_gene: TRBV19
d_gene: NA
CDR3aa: CASTRSASGANVLTF
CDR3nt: TGTGCCAGTACCCGATCTGCGTCTGGGGCCAACGTCCTGACTTTC